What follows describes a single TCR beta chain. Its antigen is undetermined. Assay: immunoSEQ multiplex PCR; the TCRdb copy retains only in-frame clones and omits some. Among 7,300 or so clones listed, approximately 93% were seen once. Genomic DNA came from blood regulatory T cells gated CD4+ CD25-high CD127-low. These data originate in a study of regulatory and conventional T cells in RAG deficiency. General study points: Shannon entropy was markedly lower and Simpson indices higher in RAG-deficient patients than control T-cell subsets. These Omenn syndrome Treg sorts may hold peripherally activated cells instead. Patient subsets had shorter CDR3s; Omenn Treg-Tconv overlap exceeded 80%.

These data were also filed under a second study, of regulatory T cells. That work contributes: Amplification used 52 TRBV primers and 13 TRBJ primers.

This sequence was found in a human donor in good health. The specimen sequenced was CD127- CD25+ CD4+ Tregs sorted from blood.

The CDR3 here is CASSLGGQGKAEAFF. The DNA of the CDR3 is TGTGCCAGCAGCTTAGGTGGGCAGGGTAAGGCTGAAGCTTTCTTT. The chain uses TRBV7-3 and TRBJ1-1; possible D gene TRBD1, 5 bases. The CDR3 runs 15 residues. Germline CDR1 SGHTA, CDR2 FQGTGA. The V end was cut by 2 bases, the J end by 6 bases, with 16 bases between.